The subject of this entry is one T cell receptor (beta chain). Deletions cut 0 bases from V and 1 base from J, with 12 bases between. This CDR3 comprises 15 residues. The germline V gene has CDR1 DFQATT and CDR2 SNEGSKA (reference sequence). In the original processing: CDR3 differences across clinicopathological groups were used to build a distant-metastasis classifier for papillary thyroid cancer. TCRdb re-clonotyped the PCR reads through MiXCR. TCRdb, rather than the study authors, made the V and J calls. The sample includes over 15,000 clones, approximately 30% of them seen just once. This record comes from a study of metastatic and nonmetastatic thyroid tumors. Study in general: Both malignant and benign thyroid patients supplied peripheral blood and tumor or nodule tissue samples, across which the repertoires of these patients were then compared.

Thyroid surgery had not been preceded by any treatment in any patient. The specimen sequenced was adjacent normal tissue. The rearrangement joins TRBV20-1 to TRBJ1-1, with a possible D match to TRBD1 (5 bases). This clonotype was obtained from a female donor with papillary thyroid cancer or a benign thyroid nodule (not recorded which). Some clones in this sample may be carry-over from other donors' samples. DNA for the CDR3: TGCAGTGCTAGAGACCCCTCTGACAGGAACACTGAAGCTTTCTTT. Translated: CSARDPSDRNTEAFF.